The present TCR beta chain was sequenced within a study of shared clonotypes between healthy human individuals. With 3 bases clipped from V and 7 bases from J, the junction kept 7 bases outside the gene matches. The CDR3 sequence is 15 residues long. Germline loops: CDR1 SGHTA, CDR2 FQGTGA. Profiling relied on immunoSEQ multiplex PCR, and the TCRdb table lists in-frame clones only, not all of them. The profile covers 150,000 to 200,000 clones, with 85% to 95% appearing a single time and around 0.067% taken by the ten largest. The J gene is TRBJ2-2, the V gene TRBV7-3; 8 positions agree with TRBD1. The TCR originated in a woman aged 25 to 39 in good health. Sequencing input: naive CD4+ T cells sorted from blood. Subset specified: CD45RA+ positively selected. The CDR3 reads CASSFQGARSGELFF. The DNA of the CDR3 is TGTGCCAGCAGCTTTCAGGGGGCTCGTAGCGGGGAGCTGTTTTTT.